These 5 T cell receptor beta chains originate from one sample sequenced in a study of cytomegalovirus exposure and HLA in healthy donors. It was with 60 Vbeta and 13 Jbeta primers that the PCR ran. Clones were read by immunoSEQ multiplex PCR, and TCRdb kept only the in-frame ones, dropping some. The sample yields 130,000 to 150,000 clones, about 80% seen once. Sequencing was performed on PBMCs. The receptor set was obtained from a man aged 35-49 years in good health and CMV-seropositive.

This clone was counted between two and nine times. This rearrangement joins TRBV9 to TRBJ1-2; TRBD1 agrees at 7 bases. Per germline, CDR1 SGDLS and CDR2 YYNGEE. V dropped 1 base and J dropped 5; count of bases not matched to a gene: 8. The CDR3 runs to 15 residues. CDR3 residues: CASSVNPGQPYGYTF. DNA of the CDR3: TGTGCCAGCAGCGTAAACCCGGGACAGCCGTATGGCTACACCTTC. The whole variable domain, filled in from reference TRBV9 and TRBJ1-2, reads DSGVTQTPKHLITATGQRVTLRCSPRSGDLSVYWYQQSLDQGLQFLIQYYNGEERAKGNILERFSAQQFPDLHSELNLSSLELGDSALYFCASSVNPGQPYGYTFGSGTRLTVV.

The chain is built from TRBV4-1 and TRBJ2-4; 9 nucleotides align to TRBD2. The germline gives CDR1 MGHRA, CDR2 YSYEKL. This CDR3 is 17 amino acids long. Losses at the gene ends were 0 bases for V and 2 bases for J; bases not matched to a gene: 5. CDR3 loop: CASSQEGLALSKNIQYF. In DNA form, the CDR3 reads TGCGCCAGCAGCCAAGAGGGACTAGCCCTCTCCAAAAACATTCAGTACTTC.

V and J are TRBV13 and TRBJ1-3; D call uncertain. CDR1 is PRHDT and CDR2 is FYEKMQ in the germline V gene (reference sequence). The CDR3 is 17 amino acids. Trimming pared 0 bases from V and 0 bases from J, leaving 12 bases between. The CDR3 is CASSLGVGPFSGNTIYF. Here the CDR3 DNA reads TGTGCCAGCAGCTTAGGCGTCGGTCCCTTCTCTGGAAACACCATATATTTT.

This clone has just a few counts. The junction and the germline gene differ at one end; a read error may be behind it. This chain uses TRBV9 with TRBJ1-1, with D maybe TRBD1 (5 bases). The CDR3 runs 15 residues. Germline V CDR1 and CDR2: SGDLS, YYNGEE. The CDR3 is CASSFKSQGAVPESF. The DNA of the CDR3 is TGTGCCAGCAGCTTCAAGTCCCAAGGGGCGGTCCCTGAGAGCTTT. The variable domain in full, completed from reference TRBV9 and TRBJ1-1, reads DSGVTQTPKHLITATGQRVTLRCSPRSGDLSVYWYQQSLDQGLQFLIQYYNGEERAKGNILERFSAQQFPDLHSELNLSSLELGDSALYFCASSFKSQGAVPESFGQGTRLTVV.

This clone was recorded a few times. V gene TRBV27 combines with J gene TRBJ2-7, with 12 bases matching TRBD2. J lost 1 base, V lost 4 bases, and 8 bases had no gene match. This CDR3 region has 17 residues. Per the germline V gene, CDR1 is MNHEY and CDR2 is SMNVEV (reference sequence). The CDR3 region is CASSSIGTSGYSYEQYF. The CDR3 nucleotides read TGTGCCAGCAGTTCAATCGGGACTAGCGGGTATTCCTACGAGCAGTACTTC.